The sample holds a few counts of the clone carrying this TCR beta chain. As yet, its antigen is unknown. V was cut by 1 base and J by 8 bases, with 11 bases left in between. Looked up from germline, CDR1 is MDHEN and CDR2 is SYDVKM. The CDR3 runs 13 residues. The data derive from a study of T cell repertoires in cytomegalovirus infection. Study summary: It can be stated that public TCR beta signatures indicated CMV infection as well as a matching HLA type.

One entry per CDR3 protein, called by TCRdb with MiXCR from the reads. This table holds around 740,000 distinct CDR3 sequences, less than 40% found once. Points from the study as a whole: Pooled public TCR beta family frequency picked out CMV carriers with the relevant HLA. Across the ex vivo response, the dominant clonotypes were HLA-C-restricted CMV-specific TCR beta clonotypes.

This clonotype was sampled from a human donor in good health (CMV status not recorded). Some clones in this sample may be carry-over from other donors' samples. The sequenced sample was PBMCs. The V call is TRBV28, the J call TRBJ1-1, with D possibly TRBD1 on 6 matching bases. CDR3 residues: CASSLFWGAEAFF. The CDR3 DNA follows: TGTGCCAGCAGTTTATTTTGGGGGGCGGAAGCTTTCTTT.